Listed here are 29 T cell receptor beta chains from one sample, sequenced in a study of T cell repertoires in cytomegalovirus infection. TCRdb re-derived calls from the reads in MiXCR, one entry per CDR3 protein. The table includes roughly 570,000 distinct CDR3 sequences, roughly 42% detected once. These TCRs' antigens remain unknown. This specimen consisted of cultured PBMCs, obtained from culture after CMV antigen stimulation. These receptors originate from a human donor in good health (CMV status not recorded). Some clones in this sample may be carry-over from other donors' samples.

This clonotype was seen a handful of times. This chain links TRBV7-2 with TRBJ2-2; D unclear. Trimming removed 1 base at V and 4 bases at J, with 7 bases between. This CDR3 contains 14 residues. Per the germline V gene, CDR1 is SGHTA and CDR2 is FQGNSA. CDR3 nucleotides: TGTGCCAGCAGCTTAGTCTTCCTCACCGGGGAGCTGTTTTTT. This codes for CASSLVFLTGELFF.

This clonotype was seen only a few times. The J gene is TRBJ1-5, the V gene TRBV7-8; D unresolved. Trimming removed 5 bases from V and 0 bases from J, with 17 bases in between. The CDR3 sequence is 17 residues long. Germline loops: CDR1 SGHVS, CDR2 FQNEAQ. The CDR3 coding sequence is TGTGCCAGCAGCCCCCAACGACCAGGCTATAGCAATCAGCCCCAGCATTTT. Protein sequence: CASSPQRPGYSNQPQHF.

This rearrangement joins TRBV4-2 to TRBJ2-7; 7 bases are a match to TRBD1. This CDR3 region has 12 residues. Trimming took 4 bases from V and 5 from J; bases not matched to a gene: 2. Germline CDR1 is LGHNA and CDR2 is YNFKEQ. CDR3: CASSRQGNEQYF. CDR3 nucleotide sequence: TGTGCCAGCAGCCGACAGGGTAACGAGCAGTACTTC.

The chain uses TRBV7-9 and TRBJ1-5, with 10 bases that match TRBD1. V lost 5 bases and J lost 6; bases outside the gene matches: 7. The CDR3 has 15 residues. Germline CDR1 is SEHNR and CDR2 is FQNEAQ (reference sequence). CDR3 in amino acids: CASSDRTGGFQPQHF. DNA for the CDR3: TGTGCCAGCAGCGATCGGACAGGGGGTTTTCAGCCCCAGCATTTT.

This chain links TRBV4-1 with TRBJ2-7; no reliable D call. The V gene lost 3 bases and the J gene lost 2 bases, with 14 bases spanning the gap. Germline V gene sequence: CDR1 MGHRA, CDR2 YSYEKL. This CDR3 region has 15 residues. CDR3: CASSHGFVKAYEQYF. Written as DNA, the CDR3 is TGCGCCAGCAGCCACGGGTTCGTAAAAGCCTACGAGCAGTACTTC.

The rearrangement uses TRBV6-1 and TRBJ1-5, with D hard to call. CDR3 length equals 17 residues. The ends were cut back, 8 bases at V and 0 bases at J, with 20 bases in the middle. Germline V CDR1 and CDR2: MNHNS, SASEGT. CDR3 protein: CASRPRGGVPSNQPQHF. The CDR3 DNA follows: TGTGCCAGCCGACCCCGTGGTGGGGTCCCTAGCAATCAGCCCCAGCATTTT.

Concerning this clonotype: A much more abundant neighbour one base away suggests this may be a read error. The genes are TRBV11-2 and TRBJ2-1; possibly TRBD1 or TRBD2 for D (5 bases each). V was trimmed by 1 base and J by 3 bases, leaving 10 bases between them. The CDR3 is made up of 15 amino acids. CDR1 and CDR2 from the germline V gene are SGHAT and FQNNGV. The CDR3 coding sequence is TGTGCCAGCAGCTTAGGGGGGACGTGCTACAATGAGCAGTTCTTC. Translated, it gives CASSLGGTCYNEQFF.

The chain links TRBV10-3 to TRBJ2-7; the match to TRBD2 covers 10 bases. This CDR3 has 16 amino acids. Trimming took 4 bases from V and 1 from J; bases not matched to a gene: 7. The germline CDR1 and CDR2 sequences are ENHRY and SYGVKD. The CDR3 region is CAISGSPGLASYEQYF. The CDR3 nucleotides are TGTGCCATCAGTGGCTCACCGGGACTAGCGTCCTACGAGCAGTACTTC.

The chain combines TRBV27 with TRBJ1-6; D gene ambiguous. Germline-derived CDR1 and CDR2 are MNHEY and SMNVEV (reference sequence). There are 14 residues in the CDR3. Trimming cost V 0 bases and J 10 bases, with 10 bases left between them. This chain's CDR3 is CASSLSLGASPLHF. For the CDR3, the DNA is TGTGCCAGCAGTTTATCGCTCGGAGCCTCACCCCTCCACTTT.

The chain has TRBV10-3 and TRBJ2-5; D unresolved. Per germline, CDR1 ENHRY and CDR2 SYGVKD. Trimming left V 2 bases short and J 1 base short, with 5 bases between. This CDR3 is built from 13 residues. Here the CDR3 DNA reads TGTGCCATCAGTGAGGCTAGCCAAGAGACCCAGTACTTC. Residues: CAISEASQETQYF.

The chain is built from TRBV29-1 and TRBJ2-1; D might be TRBD1 (5 bases). CDR3 length: 15 residues. Deletions cut 2 bases from V and 7 bases from J, with 18 bases between. Germline CDR1 and CDR2: SQVTM and ANQGSEA. CDR3 DNA sequence: TGCAGCGTTGAATTAAGGACGAGAACAGGAAATGAGCAGTTCTTC. This sequence encodes CSVELRTRTGNEQFF.

The sample holds a few counts of this clonotype. The chain has TRBV28 and TRBJ1-2; no firm D call. The CDR3 consists of 11 residues. Germline CDR1 is MDHEN and CDR2 is SYDVKM. The germline V and J ends were trimmed by 5 bases and 8 bases, with 9 bases remaining between them. CDR3 DNA sequence: TGTGCCAGCAGTCTTCTGGGGGGCTACACCTTC. Translated, it gives CASSLLGGYTF.

This clonotype has a handful of counts. J is TRBJ1-6 and V is TRBV7-2; D is perhaps TRBD1 (6 bases). This CDR3 is built from 14 residues. V dropped 6 bases and J dropped 7 bases, with 13 bases sitting between them. The germline gives CDR1 SGHTA, CDR2 FQGNSA. The CDR3 region is CASRPTGHNSPLHF. CDR3 nucleotides: TGTGCCAGCAGACCCACGGGACACAATTCACCCCTCCACTTT.

In its sample, this clonotype was seen many times. The chain employs TRBV7-2 and TRBJ2-7; 11 positions match TRBD2. CDR1 and CDR2 from the germline V gene are SGHTA and FQGNSA. The CDR3 contains 18 residues. V shed 5 bases and J 5 bases; nucleotides not matched to a gene: 17. The CDR3 sequence is CASSPATLAGGPFDEQYF. In DNA, the CDR3 is TGTGCCAGCAGCCCCGCCACCTTAGCGGGGGGGCCTTTCGACGAGCAGTACTTC.

This clonotype was counted a few times. The genes are TRBV7-2 and TRBJ2-2; D not resolved. V lost 3 bases and J lost 3, with 14 bases in between. CDR1 and CDR2 (germline): SGHTA, FQGNSA. The CDR3 has 16 residues. The CDR3, as DNA: TGTGCCAGCAGCTTTTCTTCTCAACGGGACACCGGGGAGCTGTTTTTT. Its protein is CASSFSSQRDTGELFF.

This clonotype has just a few counts. This rearrangement joins TRBV11-2 to TRBJ2-1; D remains ambiguous. The length of the CDR3 is 15 residues. Germline V gene lookup returns CDR1 SGHAT and CDR2 FQNNGV. Trimming stripped 4 bases from V and 10 bases from J, with 20 bases between. CDR3 region: CASSSIGGLRREQFF. CDR3 DNA: TGTGCCAGCAGCTCCATTGGCGGCCTGAGGCGGGAGCAGTTCTTC.

In its sample, this clonotype was seen a few times. This chain links TRBV11-2 with TRBJ1-3; D is uncertain. This CDR3 region has 14 residues. Trimming left V 1 base short and J 5 bases short, with 9 bases between. The germline gives CDR1 SGHAT, CDR2 FQNNGV. This CDR3 reads CASSLGDLRNTIYF. DNA of the CDR3: TGTGCCAGCAGCTTAGGAGATCTGCGAAACACCATATATTTT. The variable domain in full, completed from reference TRBV11-2 and TRBJ1-3, reads EAGVAQSPRYKIIEKRQSVAFWCNPISGHATLYWYQQILGQGPKLLIQFQNNGVVDDSQLPKDRFSAERLKGVDSTLKIQPAKLEDSAVYLCASSLGDLRNTIYFGEGSWLTVV.

This clonotype showed up just a few times. The V call is TRBV7-2, the J call TRBJ2-7, with TRBD2 identical over 12 bases. The V and J ends lost 5 bases and 6 bases, in that order; junction bases with no gene match: 11. The germline V gene has CDR1 SGHTA and CDR2 FQGNSA. The CDR3 loop spans 16 amino acids. CDR3 residues: CASSTTSGRFASEQYF. CDR3 bases: TGTGCCAGCAGCACGACTAGCGGGAGATTCGCCTCCGAGCAGTACTTC.

The chain uses TRBV7-2 and TRBJ2-4; D is perhaps TRBD1 (6 bases). CDR1 is SGHTA and CDR2 is FQGNSA in the germline V gene. The CDR3 is 16 residues long. Trimming cost V 2 bases and J 0 bases, with 11 bases left between them. The CDR3 DNA reads as TGTGCCAGCAGCTTATTGCCAGGGGTAGCCAAAAACATTCAGTACTTC. As protein: CASSLLPGVAKNIQYF.

This clonotype has only a few counts. The V and J genes are TRBV19 and TRBJ2-1; either TRBD1 or TRBD2 may fit D (5 bases each). The CDR3 contains 16 residues. The germline V gene has CDR1 LNHDA and CDR2 SQIVND (reference sequence). V gave up 6 bases and J gave up 0 bases, with 15 bases separating them. The CDR3 DNA reads TGTGCCAGTAGCGCTCAGCGGACAAGCTCCTACAATGAGCAGTTCTTC. As protein: CASSAQRTSSYNEQFF.

This clonotype occurred once. The V gene is TRBV19, the J gene TRBJ2-7, with TRBD1 matching over 7 bases. The CDR3 spans 14 residues. V was clipped by 2 bases and J by 2 bases; unmatched bases: 3. Per the germline V gene, CDR1 is LNHDA and CDR2 is SQIVND (reference sequence). This CDR3 reads CASSISQGAYEQYF. DNA for the CDR3: TGTGCCAGTAGTATAAGCCAGGGGGCCTACGAGCAGTACTTC.

This chain uses TRBV7-4 with TRBJ1-4, with D hard to call. CDR1 is SGHVT, CDR2 SQSDAQ, per germline. Deletions cut 5 bases from V and 7 bases from J, with 11 bases between. There are 13 residues in the CDR3. This CDR3 reads CASSPLPSEKLFF. CDR3 nucleotide sequence: TGTGCCAGCAGCCCCCTACCTTCTGAAAAACTGTTTTTT.

This chain joins TRBV5-1 and TRBJ2-6; the D gene is possibly TRBD1 (6 bases). Germline CDR1 is SGHRS and CDR2 is YFSETQ. Trimming cost V 6 bases and J 0 bases, with 10 bases left between them. This CDR3 contains 15 residues. The CDR3 sequence: CASKRTDSGANVLTF. DNA of the CDR3: TGCGCCAGCAAACGGACAGACTCTGGGGCCAACGTCCTGACTTTC.

The chain joins TRBV12-3 or TRBV12-4 to TRBJ2-3; D is possibly TRBD2 (5 bases). The germline V and J ends were trimmed by 8 bases and 3 bases, with 12 bases remaining between them. CDR3 length equals 13 residues. The CDR3 DNA is TGTGCCAGCGGAGGACGTCGAACAGATACGCAGTATTTT. Translated, it gives CASGGRRTDTQYF.

The sample holds a few counts of this clonotype. The genes are TRBV7-2 and TRBJ2-3; perhaps TRBD2 as D (5 bases). The CDR3 extends over 14 amino acids. CDR1 is SGHTA and CDR2 is FQGNSA in the germline V gene. Trimming took off 4 bases at V and 4 bases at J, with 12 bases between the two ends. CDR3 in amino acids: CASSSGLLPDTQYF. As DNA, the CDR3 is TGTGCCAGCAGCTCAGGACTGCTACCAGATACGCAGTATTTT. The full variable domain, completed using reference TRBV7-2 and TRBJ2-3, is GAGVSQSPSNKVTEKGKDVELRCDPISGHTALYWYRQSLGQGLEFLIYFQGNSAPDKSGLPSDRFSAERTGGSVSTLTIQRTQQEDSAVYLCASSSGLLPDTQYFGPGTRLTVL.

The CDR3 DNA sequence: TGTGCCAGCACCCCACCGGGCGGGAGCCAAGAGACCCAGTACTTC. Its protein is CASTPPGGSQETQYF. This sequence joins TRBV7-2 and TRBJ2-5, with 7 bases that match TRBD2. The V gene end was trimmed by 7 bases and the J gene end by 1 base; junction bases not matched to a gene: 9. The CDR3 has 15 residues. Germline assignment: CDR1 SGHTA and CDR2 FQGNSA. Based on the CDR3 plus reference TRBV7-2 and TRBJ2-5, the full variable domain is GAGVSQSPSNKVTEKGKDVELRCDPISGHTALYWYRQSLGQGLEFLIYFQGNSAPDKSGLPSDRFSAERTGGSVSTLTIQRTQQEDSAVYLCASTPPGGSQETQYFGPGTRLLVL.

This clonotype has only a few counts. V usage is TRBV7-9 and J usage is TRBJ2-5; weak D call: TRBD2 (6 bases). With 1 base removed from V and 1 base from J, the gap between germline ends came to 13 bases. The CDR3 totals 16 residues. CDR1 is SEHNR, CDR2 FQNEAQ, per germline (reference sequence). The CDR3 coding sequence is TGTGCCAGCAGCTTAGTATTAGCGGAGTTCCAAGAGACCCAGTACTTC. Its translation is CASSLVLAEFQETQYF. Drawing the rest from reference TRBV7-9 and TRBJ2-5, the complete variable domain is DTGVSQNPRHKITKRGQNVTFRCDPISEHNRLYWYRQTLGQGPEFLTYFQNEAQLEKSRLLSDRFSAERPKGSFSTLEIQRTEQGDSAMYLCASSLVLAEFQETQYFGPGTRLLVL.

This clonotype was recorded a few times. This chain uses TRBV12-3 or TRBV12-4 with TRBJ2-5; 10 nucleotides line up with TRBD2. Trimming took 4 bases from V and 5 from J; bases not matched to a gene: 10. The CDR3 totals 16 residues. The chain's CDR3 is CASSSGVAGGLETQYF. The DNA for the CDR3 is TGTGCCAGCAGTTCTGGGGTAGCGGGGGGCCTGGAGACCCAGTACTTC.

The chain joins TRBV2 to TRBJ2-1; perhaps TRBD2 as D (6 bases). Germline V lookup: CDR1 SNHLY, CDR2 FYNNEI. Between the trimmed V and J ends, which lost 6 bases and 8 bases, there was a span of 17 bases. The CDR3 consists of 14 residues. The CDR3, as DNA: TGTGCCAGCAGGACCCCCCGTGGGGGGTATGAGCAGTTCTTC. Protein sequence: CASRTPRGGYEQFF.